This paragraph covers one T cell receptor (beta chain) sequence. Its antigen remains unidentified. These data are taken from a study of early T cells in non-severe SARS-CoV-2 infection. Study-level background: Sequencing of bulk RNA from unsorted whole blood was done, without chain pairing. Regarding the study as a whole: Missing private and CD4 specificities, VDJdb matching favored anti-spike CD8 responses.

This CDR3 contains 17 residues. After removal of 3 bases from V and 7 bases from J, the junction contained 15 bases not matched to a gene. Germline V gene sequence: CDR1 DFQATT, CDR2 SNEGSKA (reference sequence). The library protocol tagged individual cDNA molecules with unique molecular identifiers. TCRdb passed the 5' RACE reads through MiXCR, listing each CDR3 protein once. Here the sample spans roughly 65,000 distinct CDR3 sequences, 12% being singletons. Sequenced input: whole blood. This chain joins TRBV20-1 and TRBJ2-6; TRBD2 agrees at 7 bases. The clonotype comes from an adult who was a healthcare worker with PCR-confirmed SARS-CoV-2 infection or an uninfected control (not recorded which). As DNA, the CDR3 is TGCAGTGCTAGTAATGATTGGGGGGGTAATCTCGCCAACGTCCTGACTTTC. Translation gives CSASNDWGGNLANVLTF.